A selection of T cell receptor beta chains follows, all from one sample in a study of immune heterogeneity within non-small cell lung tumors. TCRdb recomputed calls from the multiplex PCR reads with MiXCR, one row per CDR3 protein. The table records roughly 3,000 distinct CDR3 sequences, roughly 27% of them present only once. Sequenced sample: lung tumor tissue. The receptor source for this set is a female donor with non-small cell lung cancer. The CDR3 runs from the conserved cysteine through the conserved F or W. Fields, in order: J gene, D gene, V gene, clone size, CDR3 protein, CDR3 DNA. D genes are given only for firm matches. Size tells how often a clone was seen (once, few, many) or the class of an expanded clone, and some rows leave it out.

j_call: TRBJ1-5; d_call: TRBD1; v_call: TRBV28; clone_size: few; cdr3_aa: CASSLPQGEVQPQHF; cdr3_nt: TGTGCCAGCAGTTTACCGCAGGGGGAGGTTCAGCCCCAGCATTTT
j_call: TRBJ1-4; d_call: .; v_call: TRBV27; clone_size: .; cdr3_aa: CASSRDLRANEELFF; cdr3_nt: TGTGCCAGCAGTCGGGACCTTCGTGCTAATGAAGAACTGTTTTTT
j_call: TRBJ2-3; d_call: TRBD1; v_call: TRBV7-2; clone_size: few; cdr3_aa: CASSLDQGADTQYF; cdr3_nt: TGTGCCAGCAGCTTAGATCAGGGGGCAGATACGCAGTATTTT
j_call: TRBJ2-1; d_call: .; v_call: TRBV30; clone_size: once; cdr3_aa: CAWSEGFRRDEQFF; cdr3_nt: TGTGCCTGGAGTGAAGGATTCCGTAGGGATGAGCAGTTCTTC
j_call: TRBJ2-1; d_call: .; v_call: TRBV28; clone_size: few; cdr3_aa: CASSLSGTSSYNEQFF; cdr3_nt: TGTGCCAGCAGTTTGTCCGGGACCAGCTCCTACAATGAGCAGTTCTTC
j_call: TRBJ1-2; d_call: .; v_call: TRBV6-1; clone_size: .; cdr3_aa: CASSSSVFYGYTF; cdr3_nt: TGTGCCAGCAGTTCCAGTGTATTCTATGGCTACACCTTC
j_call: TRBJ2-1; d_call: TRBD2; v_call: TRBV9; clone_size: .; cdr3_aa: CASSERGATSGRHRNEQFF; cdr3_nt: TGTGCCAGCAGCGAGAGGGGGGCGACTAGCGGGAGGCACCGCAATGAGCAGTTCTTC
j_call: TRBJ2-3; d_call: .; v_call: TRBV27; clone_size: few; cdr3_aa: CASSLSNYATDTQYF; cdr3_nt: TGTGCCAGCAGTTTATCGAATTACGCCACAGATACGCAGTATTTT
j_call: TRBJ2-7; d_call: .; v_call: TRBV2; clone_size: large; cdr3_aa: CASSESLDEQYF; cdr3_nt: TGTGCCAGCAGTGAAAGCCTTGACGAGCAGTACTTC
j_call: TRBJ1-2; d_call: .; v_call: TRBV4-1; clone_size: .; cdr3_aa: CASSQDLRGGYTF; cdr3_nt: TGCGCCAGCAGCCAAGATCTCAGGGGCGGCTACACCTTC
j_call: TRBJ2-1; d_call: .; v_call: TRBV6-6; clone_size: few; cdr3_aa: CASSYSSSIYNNEQFF; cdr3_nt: TGTGCCAGCAGTTACTCGAGCAGCATCTATAATAATGAGCAGTTCTTC
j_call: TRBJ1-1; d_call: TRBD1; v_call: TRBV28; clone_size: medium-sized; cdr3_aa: CASSLVGTGGGTEAFF; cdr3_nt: TGTGCCAGCAGTTTAGTCGGGACAGGGGGCGGCACTGAAGCTTTCTTT
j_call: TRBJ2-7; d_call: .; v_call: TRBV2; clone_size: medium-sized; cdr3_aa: CASSEGFGGRSYEQYF; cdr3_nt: TGTGCCAGCAGTGAAGGATTCGGGGGGCGTTCCTACGAGCAGTACTTC
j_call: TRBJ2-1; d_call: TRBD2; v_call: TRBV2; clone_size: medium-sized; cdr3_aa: CASRFTGTSGIAYNEQFF; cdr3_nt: TGTGCCAGCAGATTCACCGGGACTAGCGGGATCGCATACAATGAGCAGTTCTTC
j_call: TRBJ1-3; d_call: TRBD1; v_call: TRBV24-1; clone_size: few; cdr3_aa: CAATGQGSTGNTIYF; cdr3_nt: TGTGCCGCCACGGGACAGGGGAGCACTGGAAACACCATATATTTT
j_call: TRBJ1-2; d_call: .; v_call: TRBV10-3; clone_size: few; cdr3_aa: CAISDRRNYGYTF; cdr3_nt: TGTGCCATCAGTGACAGGAGAAACTATGGCTACACCTTC
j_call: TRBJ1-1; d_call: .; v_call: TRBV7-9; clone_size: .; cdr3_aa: CASSLVGGAEAFF; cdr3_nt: TGTGCCAGCAGCTTAGTGGGGGGGGCTGAAGCTTTCTTT
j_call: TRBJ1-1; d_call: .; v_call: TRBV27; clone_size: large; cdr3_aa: CATRKRRDTEAFF; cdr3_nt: TGTGCCACCAGGAAGCGGAGGGACACTGAAGCTTTCTTT
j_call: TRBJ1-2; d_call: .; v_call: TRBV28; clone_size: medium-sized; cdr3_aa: CASSWQGPNYGYTF; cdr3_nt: TGTGCCAGCAGTTGGCAGGGGCCTAACTATGGCTACACCTTC
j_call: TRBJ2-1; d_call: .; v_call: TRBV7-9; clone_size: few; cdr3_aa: CASSLDQTGPLFF; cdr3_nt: TGTGCCAGCAGCTTAGACCAAACAGGTCCGTTGTTCTTC
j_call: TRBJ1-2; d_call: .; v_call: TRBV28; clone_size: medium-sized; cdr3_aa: CASSSPGDTSANYGYTF; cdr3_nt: TGTGCCAGCAGTTCGCCCGGGGACACCTCCGCTAACTATGGCTACACCTTC
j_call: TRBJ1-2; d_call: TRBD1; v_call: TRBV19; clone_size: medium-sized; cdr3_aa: CASSPSGQGRVGYTF; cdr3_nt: TGTGCCAGTAGCCCCTCTGGACAGGGAAGGGTTGGCTACACCTTC
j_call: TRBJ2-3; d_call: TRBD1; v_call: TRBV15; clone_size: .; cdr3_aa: CATSRDGGQGSTSTDTQYF; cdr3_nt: TGTGCCACCAGCAGAGATGGGGGACAGGGGTCGACCAGCACAGATACGCAGTATTTT
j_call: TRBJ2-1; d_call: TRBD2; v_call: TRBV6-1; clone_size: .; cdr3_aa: CASSSAGTSRNEQFF; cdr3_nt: TGTGCCAGCAGTTCTGCCGGGACTAGCAGGAATGAGCAGTTCTTC
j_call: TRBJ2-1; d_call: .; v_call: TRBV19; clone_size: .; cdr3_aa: CASKQRSGRGSSYNEQFF; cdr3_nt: TGTGCCAGTAAGCAGCGGTCGGGCAGGGGAAGCTCCTACAATGAGCAGTTCTTC
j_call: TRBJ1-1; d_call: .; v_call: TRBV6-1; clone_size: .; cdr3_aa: CATSPGAPNTEAFF; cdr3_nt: TGTGCCACCAGCCCGGGGGCACCGAACACTGAAGCTTTCTTT
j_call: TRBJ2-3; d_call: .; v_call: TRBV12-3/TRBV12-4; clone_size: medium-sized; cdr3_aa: CASSLAQVSDTQYF; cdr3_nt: TGTGCCAGCAGTTTAGCGCAGGTTTCAGATACGCAGTATTTT
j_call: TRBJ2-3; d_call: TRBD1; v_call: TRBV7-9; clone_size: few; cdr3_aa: CASRGQTDTQYF; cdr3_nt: TGTGCCAGCAGGGGACAGACAGATACGCAGTATTTT
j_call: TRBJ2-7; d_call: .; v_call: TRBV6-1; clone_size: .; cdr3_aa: CASRLSWEQYF; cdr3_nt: .
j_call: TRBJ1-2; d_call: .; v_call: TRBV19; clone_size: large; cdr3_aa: CASSTIAVGGYTF; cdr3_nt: TGTGCCAGTAGTACAATCGCGGTTGGTGGCTACACCTTC
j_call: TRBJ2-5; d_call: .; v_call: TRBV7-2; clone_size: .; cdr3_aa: CASSLAGPGDYQETQYF; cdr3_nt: TGTGCCAGCAGCTTAGCCGGCCCGGGAGACTACCAAGAGACCCAGTACTTC
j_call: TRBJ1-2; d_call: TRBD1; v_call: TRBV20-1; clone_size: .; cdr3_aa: CSARILLTGNYGYTF; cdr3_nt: TGCAGTGCTCGCATCCTACTGACAGGGAACTATGGCTACACCTTC
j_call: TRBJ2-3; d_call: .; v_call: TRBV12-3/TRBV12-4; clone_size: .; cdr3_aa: CASSFGRDTQYF; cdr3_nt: TGTGCCAGCAGTTTTGGTCGGGATACGCAGTATTTT
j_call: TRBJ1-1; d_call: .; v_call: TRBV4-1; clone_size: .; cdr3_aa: CASSQVGGGGKNEAFF; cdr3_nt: TGCGCCAGCAGCCAAGTAGGGGGGGGGGGGAAGAATGAAGCTTTCTTT
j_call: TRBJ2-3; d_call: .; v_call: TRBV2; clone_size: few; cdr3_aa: CASKGTLGTDTQYF; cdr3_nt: TGTGCCAGCAAAGGGACACTCGGTACAGATACGCAGTATTTT
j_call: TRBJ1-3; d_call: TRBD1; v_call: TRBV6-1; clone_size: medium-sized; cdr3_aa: CASSDRDRGRNTIYF; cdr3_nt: TGTGCCAGCAGTGATCGGGACAGAGGTAGAAACACCATATATTTT
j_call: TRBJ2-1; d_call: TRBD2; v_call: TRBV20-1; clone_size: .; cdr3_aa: CSARVAGTTGAGEQFF; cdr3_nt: TGCAGTGCTAGAGTCGCAGGGACTACCGGAGCGGGTGAGCAGTTCTTC
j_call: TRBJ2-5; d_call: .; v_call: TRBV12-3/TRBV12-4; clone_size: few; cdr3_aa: CASRLGSGGYQETQYF; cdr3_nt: TGTGCCAGCAGATTAGGGTCTGGAGGCTACCAAGAGACCCAGTACTTC
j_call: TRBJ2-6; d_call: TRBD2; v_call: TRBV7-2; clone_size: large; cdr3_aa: CASSLGLAGASGANVLTF; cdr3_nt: TGTGCCAGCAGCTTGGGACTAGCGGGAGCTTCTGGGGCCAACGTCCTGACTTTC
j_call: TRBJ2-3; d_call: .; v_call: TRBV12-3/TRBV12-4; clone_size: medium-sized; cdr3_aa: CASSSWSTDTQYF; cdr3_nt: TGTGCCAGCAGTTCTTGGAGCACAGATACGCAGTATTTT
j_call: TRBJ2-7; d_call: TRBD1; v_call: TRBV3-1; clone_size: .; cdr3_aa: CASSQDPTGIREQYF; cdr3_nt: TGTGCCAGCAGCCAAGATCCGACAGGGATCCGCGAGCAGTACTTC
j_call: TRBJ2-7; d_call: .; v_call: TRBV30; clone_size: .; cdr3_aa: CAWSAGGSSYEQYF; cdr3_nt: TGTGCCTGGAGTGCTGGGGGCAGCTCCTACGAGCAGTACTTC